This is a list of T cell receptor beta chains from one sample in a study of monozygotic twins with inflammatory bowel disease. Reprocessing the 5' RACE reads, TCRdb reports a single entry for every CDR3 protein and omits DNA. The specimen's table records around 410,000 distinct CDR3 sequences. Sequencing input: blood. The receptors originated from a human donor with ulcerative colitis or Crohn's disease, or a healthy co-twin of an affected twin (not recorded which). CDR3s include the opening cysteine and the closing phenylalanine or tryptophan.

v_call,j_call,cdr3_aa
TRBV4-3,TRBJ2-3,CASSQDSSDTQYF
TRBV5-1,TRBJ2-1,CASSSLAGVGGEQFF
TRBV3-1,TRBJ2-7,CASSLLAGDNEQYF
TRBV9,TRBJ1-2,CASSAGADYGYTF
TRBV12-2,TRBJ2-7,CASRLGASDNYEQYF
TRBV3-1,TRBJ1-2,CASSLIGQRDYGYTF
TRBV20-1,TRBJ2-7,CSARGLAGATYEQYF
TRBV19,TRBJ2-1,CASSSPGLANYNEQFF
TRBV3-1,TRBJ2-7,CASSQAETYEQYF
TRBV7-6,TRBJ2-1,CASSAGRGTYNEQFF
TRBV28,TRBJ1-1,CASSRTGGGLTTEAFF
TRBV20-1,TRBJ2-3,CSATSGAESTDTQYF
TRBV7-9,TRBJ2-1,CASSLSLSKDEQFF
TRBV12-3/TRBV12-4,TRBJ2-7,CASSLRVSWTENHSYEQYF
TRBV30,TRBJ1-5,CAWSVGTGGRQPQHF
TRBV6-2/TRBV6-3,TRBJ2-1,CASSGLAGDYNEQFF
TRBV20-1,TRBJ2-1,CSARVTTGNSYNEQFF
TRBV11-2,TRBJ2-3,CASTHDGGRTDTQYF
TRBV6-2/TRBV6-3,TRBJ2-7,CASSYGVAEQYF
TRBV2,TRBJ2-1,CASSPPASRELDNEQYF
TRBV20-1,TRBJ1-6,CSAPGSTGNSPLHF
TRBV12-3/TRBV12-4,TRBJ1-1,CASTLRGPTEAFF
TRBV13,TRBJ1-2,CASSLERNTYGYTF
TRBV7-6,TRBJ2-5,CASSPEGTSTETQYF
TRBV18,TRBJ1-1,CASSPTRQGGNTEAFF
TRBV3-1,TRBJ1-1,CASSQSILGGRGTEAFF
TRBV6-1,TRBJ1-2,CASSEAFVDRLYYGYTF
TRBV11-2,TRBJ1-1,CASSPYFTEAFF
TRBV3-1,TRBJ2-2,CASSYETVTGELFF
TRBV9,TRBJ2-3,CASSVDSTDTQYF
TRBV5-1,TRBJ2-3,CASGDLSADTQYF
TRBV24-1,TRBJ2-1,CATSESFGNEQFF
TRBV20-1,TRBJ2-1,CSARDLVRLAGEKEFF
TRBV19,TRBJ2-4,CASSIEGLANIQYF
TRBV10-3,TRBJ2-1,CASRRGGNEQFF
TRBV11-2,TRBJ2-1,CASSLVVAGVYNEQFF
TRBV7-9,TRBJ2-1,CASSVSETEQFF
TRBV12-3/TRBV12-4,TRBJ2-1,CASTLSGGANEQFF
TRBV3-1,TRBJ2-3,CASSPTLGLAGKTDTQYF
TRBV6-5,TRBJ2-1,CASRAEGQRFWDEQFF
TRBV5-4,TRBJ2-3,CASSLASSDTQYF
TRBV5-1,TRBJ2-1,CASSLDGGGPYNEQFF
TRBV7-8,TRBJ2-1,CASTLGLRNEQFF
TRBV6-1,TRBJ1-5,CASSAGTGLIQPQHF
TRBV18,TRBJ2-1,CASSPLNSWESNNEQFF
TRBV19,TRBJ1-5,CASSIVGGLSNQPQHF
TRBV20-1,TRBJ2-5,CSASLAGARETQYF
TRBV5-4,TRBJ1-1,CASSLEVTGGTEAFF
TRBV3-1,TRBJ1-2,CASSLLHFSNYGYTF
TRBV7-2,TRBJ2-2,CASSPRLAGEGTGELFF
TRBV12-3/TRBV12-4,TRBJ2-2,CASSNDSGELFF
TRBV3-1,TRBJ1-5,CASSQDRQPQHF
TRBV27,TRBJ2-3,CASSPGEVSGTDTQYF
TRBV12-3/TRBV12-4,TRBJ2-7,CASSNLGAYEQYF
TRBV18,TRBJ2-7,CASSGGVEQYF